These 2 T cell receptor beta chains originate from one sample sequenced in a study of cytomegalovirus exposure and HLA in healthy donors. Both 60 Vbeta primers and 13 Jbeta primers went into the PCR. Assay used: immunoSEQ multiplex PCR; TCRdb lists only in-frame clones, some missing. The repertoire holds 90,000 to 120,000 clones, with around three quarters as singletons. The specimen was PBMCs. The receptors here all came from a woman in her fifties or sixties in good health and CMV-seropositive.

J is TRBJ2-1 and V is TRBV7-9, with D tentatively TRBD1 (5 bases). Trimming stripped 3 bases from V and 8 bases from J, with 11 bases between. CDR1 is SEHNR, CDR2 FQNEAQ, per germline (reference sequence). The CDR3 has 13 residues. CDR3 loop: CASSFVTDYEQFF. CDR3 sequence (DNA): TGTGCCAGCAGCTTCGTGACAGACTATGAGCAGTTCTTC.

The rearrangement joins TRBV5-1 to TRBJ1-4, with no clear D. V lost 2 bases, J lost 0 bases, and 5 bases lay in between. The CDR3 sequence is 14 residues long. The germline gives CDR1 SGHRS, CDR2 YFSETQ. CDR3 nucleotides: TGCGCCAGCAGCTTTGGAGCAACTAATGAAAAACTGTTTTTT. Protein sequence: CASSFGATNEKLFF.